The following is a T cell receptor beta chain sequence with its context. This specimen belongs to a study of blood T cell repertoires in COVID-19. Original data processing: Nucleated cell number was recorded as an estimate derived from reference gene primer amplification. Assay used: immunoSEQ multiplex PCR; TCRdb lists only in-frame clones, some missing. That table furnishes V, J and clone size, whereas the DNA furnished D and trimming. The table lists 50,000 to 65,000 clones, 65% to 90% of them singletons. The trim removed 5 bases at V and 1 base at J, leaving 4 bases unmatched. The CDR3 extends over 14 amino acids. From germline, CDR1 is SGHAT and CDR2 FQNNGV.

This sequence was found in a man aged 35-49 years with acute or convalescent COVID-19. The J gene is TRBJ1-1, the V gene TRBV11-2; 7 bases match TRBD1. Sequenced: peripheral blood. CDR3 protein: CASSPGQWNTEAFF. The DNA for the CDR3 is TGTGCCAGCAGCCCGGGACAGTGGAACACTGAAGCTTTCTTT.